Below are 6 T cell receptor beta chains sequenced from a single sample in a study of blood T cell repertoires in COVID-19. Measured with immunoSEQ multiplex PCR; TCRdb has only the in-frame clones, and not every one. The sample carries about 120,000 clones, 80% to 90% recorded once. The sample was peripheral blood. These receptors originate from a human donor in a cohort sampled during active COVID-19.

The rearrangement links TRBV6-5 to TRBJ1-6; maybe TRBD1 (6 bases). Germline V lookup: CDR1 MNHEY, CDR2 SVGAGI. The ends were cut back, 6 bases at V and 8 bases at J, with 14 bases in the middle. This CDR3 comprises 14 residues. CDR3 coding DNA: TGTGCCAGCAGCGATCGGACAGAAGATTCACCCCTCCACTTT. Translating gives CASSDRTEDSPLHF.

J is TRBJ1-1 and V is TRBV7-8; 9 bases fit TRBD1. Germline trimming cut 4 bases from V and 5 bases from J; bases unmatched to any gene: 20. CDR3 length: 19 amino acids. CDR1 SGHVS and CDR2 FQNEAQ come from the germline V gene. The CDR3 sequence is CASSWRRGGSGTGPTEAFF. CDR3 in DNA: TGTGCCAGCAGCTGGCGGCGGGGCGGATCCGGGACAGGGCCTACTGAAGCTTTCTTT.

V gene TRBV27 combines with J gene TRBJ2-7, with a tentative D call TRBD1 (5 bases). CDR1 and CDR2 from the germline V gene are MNHEY and SMNVEV (reference sequence). The CDR3 has 13 residues. With 5 bases removed from V and 4 bases from J, the gap between germline ends came to 12 bases. The CDR3 DNA reads TGTGCCAGCAGTCTAAGGGGCCATTACGAGCAGTACTTC. It yields the protein CASSLRGHYEQYF.

The chain is built from TRBV7-9 and TRBJ2-2; tentatively, D is TRBD2 (6 bases). Germline V gives CDR1 SEHNR, CDR2 FQNEAQ (reference sequence). V was clipped by 4 bases and J by 0 bases, with 12 bases between them. The length of the CDR3 is 16 residues. CDR3 sequence: CASSSRGASNTGELFF. The CDR3 DNA reads as TGTGCCAGCAGCTCCCGCGGGGCCTCGAACACCGGGGAGCTGTTTTTT.

This clone was recorded once. This chain links TRBV5-6 with TRBJ1-2, with 7 bases identical to TRBD1. The germline V gene encodes CDR1 SGHDT and CDR2 YYEEEE. This CDR3 spans 14 amino acids. Trimming cost V 4 bases and J 4 bases; bases outside gene matches: 7. The CDR3: CASSHQTGPYGYTF. Here the CDR3 DNA reads TGTGCCAGCAGCCACCAGACAGGGCCCTATGGCTACACCTTC.

The chain carries TRBV29-1 and TRBJ2-7, with 8 bases that match TRBD1. The CDR3 is made up of 15 amino acids. The germline gives CDR1 SQVTM, CDR2 ANQGSEA. Germline trimming cut 5 bases from V and 1 base from J; bases unmatched to any gene: 10. The CDR3 DNA follows: TGCAGCGTTCGACTCCTAACAGGGGGGTCCTACGAGCAGTACTTC. It translates to CSVRLLTGGSYEQYF.